Following are 8 T cell receptor beta chains from one sample sequenced in a study of blood T cell repertoires in COVID-19. Only in-frame clones appear in the TCRdb table, and some are missing; sequencing was by immunoSEQ multiplex PCR. The sample records 350,000 or so clones, approximately 91% being singletons. Sequenced input: PBMCs or T cells enriched from blood (not recorded which). These receptors originate from a woman in her twenties or thirties who had been exposed to COVID-19.

The chain joins TRBV6-6 to TRBJ1-1; D gene uncertain. CDR3 size: 14 residues. Germline V gives CDR1 MNHNY, CDR2 SVGAGI (reference sequence). Trimming pared 2 bases from V and 2 bases from J, leaving 9 bases between. The CDR3 spells CASSYAGSNTEAFF. As DNA, the CDR3 is TGTGCCAGCAGTTACGCGGGTAGTAACACTGAAGCTTTCTTT.

A remark on this clone: Germline is not matched at one junction end, which may reflect a read error. This sequence joins TRBV7-7 and TRBJ2-1; D may be TRBD2 (5 bases). Germline V lookup: CDR1 SSHAT, CDR2 FNYEAQ (reference sequence). The CDR3 is made up of 15 amino acids. CDR3 in DNA: TGTGCTAGCAGCTTAGGACGGGAAAGGTACAATGAGCAGTTCTTC. Amino acids: CASSLGRERYNEQFF. Complete variable domain (other parts from reference TRBV7-7 and TRBJ2-1): GAGVSQSPRYKVTKRGQDVTLRCDPISSHATLYWYQQALGQGPEFLTYFNYEAQPDKSGLPSDRFSAERPEGSISTLTIQRTEQRDSAMYRCASSLGRERYNEQFFGPGTRLTVL.

The gene calls are TRBV4-1 and TRBJ2-3, with a possible D match to TRBD2 (6 bases). The germline gives CDR1 MGHRA, CDR2 YSYEKL. The CDR3 has 16 amino acids. The V and J ends lost 1 base and 4 bases respectively, with 15 bases between them. CDR3: CASSQGTTAWADTQYF. The CDR3 DNA sequence: TGCGCCAGCAGCCAAGGGACTACTGCTTGGGCAGATACGCAGTATTTT.

The chain employs TRBV29-1 and TRBJ2-7; maybe TRBD1 (6 bases). Germline-derived CDR1 and CDR2 are SQVTM and ANQGSEA. The CDR3 sequence is 13 residues long. V was pared by 6 bases and J by 3 bases, with 15 bases between. The CDR3 bases are TGCAGCGTCGTACAGGGTTGGGGCTACGAGCAGTACTTC. Translating gives CSVVQGWGYEQYF.

This clone was detected once. V is TRBV12-3 or TRBV12-4 and J is TRBJ1-1; D possibly corresponds to TRBD1 (5 bases). V was clipped by 3 bases and J by 11 bases, with 16 bases between them. The CDR3 is 13 amino acids. The CDR3: CASSFRQGEVAFF. The CDR3 region has the DNA TGTGCCAGCAGTTTCCGTCAGGGTGAAGTGGCTTTCTTT.

The chain couples TRBV28 to TRBJ1-5; the match to TRBD1 covers 7 bases. The germline V gene encodes CDR1 MDHEN and CDR2 SYDVKM. This CDR3 contains 15 residues. Trimming cost V 5 bases and J 3 bases; bases outside gene matches: 7. CDR3 coding DNA: TGTGCCAGCAGTCCACCACAGGGGAACAATCAGCCCCAGCATTTT. Translated, it gives CASSPPQGNNQPQHF.

This chain uses TRBV2 with TRBJ2-5; no clear D gene. CDR3 length: 12 amino acids. Trimming left V 8 bases short and J 0 bases short, with 7 bases between. Germline V lookup: CDR1 SNHLY, CDR2 FYNNEI. CDR3 sequence: CASLRDQETQYF. CDR3 DNA sequence: TGTGCCAGCCTCCGGGACCAAGAGACCCAGTACTTC.

With respect to this clone: This CDR3 is missing its conserved last phenylalanine or tryptophan, likely due to a read error. No DNA is shown, since the ends of the CDR3 on it are uncertain; the CDR3 is the one TCRdb lists. V gene TRBV1 combines with J gene TRBJ1-1; whether TRBD1, the table's D call, matches the DNA was not checked. TRBV1 constitutes a pseudogene. Termini included, the CDR3 measures 13 amino acids. Here the CDR3 reads CTSSQDRDRRRGK.